These T cell receptor beta chains were read from a single sample in a study of a mutant IDH1 vaccine in newly diagnosed glioma. Libraries were prepared by immunoSEQ multiplex PCR; TCRdb keeps only in-frame clonotypes and omits some of them. The table lists tens of thousands of clones, roughly 81% of them singletons. Their target antigens are unknown. Sequences were derived from PBMCs, sampled from a glioma patient whose treatment included an IDH1 peptide vaccine. The receptors here all came from a man aged 40-49 years with glioma. Each CDR3 is given without its conserved first and last residue. The order of the fields is CDR3 length, J gene, V gene, D gene, CDR3 protein. The D gene is left open where the match is weak.

11	TRBJ1-1	TRBV18	-	ASSPLGNTEAF
13	TRBJ1-2	TRBV10-2	-	ASSGEGWGGYGYT
14	TRBJ2-3	TRBV19	TRBD2	ASSIALAGTTDTQY
12	TRBJ2-7	TRBV7-2	TRBD2	ASTLAGGSYEQY
9	TRBJ2-1	TRBV5-1	-	ASSKDRKEF
13	TRBJ2-2	TRBV10-3	TRBD2	AITGTSGNSGELF
13	TRBJ2-4	TRBV7-2	-	ASSLDKLAKNIQY
10	TRBJ1-1	TRBV30	-	AWSSGGREAF
12	TRBJ1-1	TRBV28	-	ASTTTRESTEAF
10	TRBJ2-2	TRBV28	TRBD1	ATLTGTGELF
9	TRBJ2-1	TRBV11-2	-	ASKPYNEQF
11	TRBJ1-5	TRBV10-3	-	AISRELGEPQH
14	TRBJ1-1	TRBV5-1	-	ASSLGHKFMNTEAF
12	TRBJ2-7	TRBV30	-	AWSVRRDTYEQY
11	TRBJ2-1	TRBV11-3	-	ASSLDPPNEQF
12	TRBJ1-5	TRBV14	TRBD1	ASSPLGGGQPQH
12	TRBJ1-2	TRBV7-9	-	ASSAGYGDYGYT
13	TRBJ2-1	TRBV5-1	-	ASSLGLVSVNEQF